The source of this TCR beta chain is a study of T cell repertoires in cytomegalovirus infection. In its sample, this clonotype was seen a few times. TCRdb re-derived calls from the reads in MiXCR, one entry per CDR3 protein. Of fewer than 300,000 distinct CDR3 sequences in the sample, roughly a quarter are singletons; the top ten hold about 15%. V lost 5 bases and J lost 3, with 17 bases in between. The CDR3 is 15 amino acids. Germline CDR1 and CDR2: MNHNS and SASEGT. The rearrangement links TRBV6-1 to TRBJ2-7; D uncertain. The sequence came from a human donor in good health (CMV status not recorded). Some clones in this sample may be carry-over from other donors' samples. The sequencing input was PBMCs. DNA for the CDR3: TGTGCCAGCAGTCCCCGGACCGACTGGGGCTACGAGCAGTACTTC. Encoded protein: CASSPRTDWGYEQYF.